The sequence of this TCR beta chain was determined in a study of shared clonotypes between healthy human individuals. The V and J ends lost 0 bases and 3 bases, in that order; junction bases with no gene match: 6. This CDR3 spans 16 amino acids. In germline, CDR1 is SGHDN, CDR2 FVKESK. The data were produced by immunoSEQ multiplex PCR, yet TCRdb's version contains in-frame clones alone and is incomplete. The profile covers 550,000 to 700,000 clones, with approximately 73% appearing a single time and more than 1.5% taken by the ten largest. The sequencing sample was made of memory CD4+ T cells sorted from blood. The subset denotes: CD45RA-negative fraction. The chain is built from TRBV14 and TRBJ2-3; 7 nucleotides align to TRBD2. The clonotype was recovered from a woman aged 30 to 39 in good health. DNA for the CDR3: TGTGCCAGCAGCCAAGATTGGGCGGGAGTTACAGATACGCAGTATTTT. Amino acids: CASSQDWAGVTDTQYF.